This TCR beta chain appears in the sequencing data of a study of shared clonotypes between healthy human individuals. Only in-frame clones appear in the TCRdb table, and some are missing; sequencing was by immunoSEQ multiplex PCR. The table lists roughly 500,000 clones, around 80% of them singletons. Healthy and HIV-negative, the adult donors had no recent acute infections or vaccinations. Each donor was a Caucasian adult residing in Nashville, Tennessee. CDR1 and CDR2 (germline): MNHEY, SVGAGI. This CDR3 spans 15 amino acids. The junction had 7 bases not matched to a gene; V was cut back by 6 bases and J by 7 bases.

The chain recombines TRBV6-5 with TRBJ2-1; TRBD2 agrees at 12 bases. The TCR was taken from a woman between 35 and 50 years old in good health. Some clones in this sample may be carry-over from other donors' samples. The sample taken for sequencing was PBMCs. CDR3 region: CASSLAGGPRNEQFF. CDR3 DNA: TGTGCCAGCAGCCTAGCGGGAGGGCCAAGGAATGAGCAGTTCTTC.